Following are 14 T cell receptor beta chains from one sample sequenced in a study of T cells after yellow fever vaccination. One entry per CDR3 protein, called by TCRdb with MiXCR from the 5' RACE reads. The table lists 100,000 to 150,000 distinct CDR3 sequences, roughly 10% of them singletons. This specimen consisted of CD8+ T cells sorted from PBMCs, obtained on the day of the yellow fever booster vaccination. Receptor source: a man between 18 and 35 years old who received the YFV17D yellow fever vaccine.

About this clonotype: A read error may explain this, as a much larger clone is one base away. The V gene is TRBV28, the J gene TRBJ1-1; D gene ambiguous. In germline, CDR1 is MDHEN, CDR2 SYDVKM. The CDR3 covers 11 residues. The CDR3 DNA reads TGTGCCAGGAGTTTTAGCACTGAAGCCTTCTTT. It specifies CARSFSTEAFF.

The chain links TRBV12-3 or TRBV12-4 to TRBJ1-1; 8 bases are shared with TRBD1. The CDR3 runs 14 residues. With 7 bases clipped from V and 5 bases from J, the junction kept 9 bases outside the gene matches. The chain's CDR3 is CASTQGAGETEAFF. DNA of the CDR3: TGTGCCAGCACCCAGGGGGCAGGGGAGACTGAAGCTTTCTTT.

Many counts were recorded for this clonotype. CDR3: CASSSGTDNTEAFF. CDR3 nucleotide sequence: TGTGCCAGCAGTTCCGGGACAGACAACACTGAAGCTTTCTTT. The rearrangement uses TRBV12-3 or TRBV12-4 and TRBJ1-1, with 7 bases lining up with TRBD1. Trimming at V came to 4 bases and at J to 2 bases, leaving 4 bases not matched to a gene. The CDR3 spans 14 residues.

Only a few counts were recorded for this clonotype. V usage is TRBV10-2 and J usage is TRBJ1-1, with D perhaps matching TRBD1 (5 bases). Germline V CDR1 and CDR2: WSHSY, SAAADI. The CDR3 is 15 amino acids. Trimming stripped 3 bases from V and 5 bases from J, with 16 bases between. CDR3 sequence (DNA): TGCGCCAGCAGTGAATTCCCTGGGGGAGGGACTGAAGCTTTCTTT. This codes for CASSEFPGGGTEAFF.

This clonotype was detected ten times or more. The chain is built from TRBV7-3 and TRBJ2-3; D ambiguous. The ends were cut back, 1 base at V and 1 base at J, with 6 bases in the middle. This CDR3 is built from 14 residues. Per germline, CDR1 SGHTA and CDR2 FQGTGA. CDR3 sequence (DNA): TGTGCCAGCAGCTTAATTGGGGGCACAGATACGCAGTATTTT. Residues: CASSLIGGTDTQYF.

This clonotype was recorded a few times. The chain couples TRBV14 to TRBJ1-3, with no clear D. The V end lost 3 bases, the J end lost 1 base, and 16 bases lay between the germline ends. Germline V gene data show CDR1 as SGHDN and CDR2 as FVKESK. The CDR3 extends over 17 amino acids. The CDR3 DNA is TGTGCCAGCAGCCACGGACTTTTTTCCGATTCTGGAAACACCATATATTTT. Amino acids: CASSHGLFSDSGNTIYF.

This clonotype was observed a handful of times. This chain joins TRBV4-3 and TRBJ2-5, with TRBD1 matching 8 bases. The J segment lost 5 bases and the V segment lost 0 bases, leaving 11 bases of the junction unmatched. Looked up from germline, CDR1 is LGHNA and CDR2 is YSLEER. The CDR3 is 17 amino acids. The CDR3 nucleotides are TGCGCCAGCAGCCAAGATTATTTGGCAGGGGGCCGCGAGACCCAGTACTTC. Protein product: CASSQDYLAGGRETQYF.

This CDR3 reads CASRPGQGPQETQYF. The CDR3 DNA follows: TGTGCCAGCAGACCGGGACAGGGCCCCCAAGAGACCCAGTACTTC. The chain links TRBV9 to TRBJ2-5; 9 positions agree with TRBD1. The CDR3 sequence is 15 residues long. From germline, CDR1 is SGDLS and CDR2 YYNGEE. Germline trimming cut 5 bases from V and 1 base from J; bases unmatched to any gene: 6.

There are a few counts of this clonotype. The chain joins TRBV29-1 to TRBJ2-7; a weak D match, TRBD2 (6 bases). V was clipped by 3 bases and J by 4 bases, with 13 bases between them. CDR3 length: 13 residues. Germline loops: CDR1 SQVTM, CDR2 ANQGSEA. The CDR3 protein is CSVEAGPEYEQYF. In DNA form, the CDR3 reads TGCAGCGTTGAGGCGGGGCCCGAGTACGAGCAGTACTTC.

V usage is TRBV27 and J usage is TRBJ2-3; no clear D. This CDR3 is 13 amino acids long. Trimming pared 5 bases from V and 5 bases from J, leaving 11 bases between. CDR1 is MNHEY and CDR2 is SMNVEV in the germline V gene (reference sequence). CDR3 residues: CASSGVSIDTQYF. CDR3 sequence (DNA): TGTGCCAGCAGTGGGGTTAGTATAGATACGCAGTATTTT.

This clonotype has only a few counts. The chain recombines TRBV4-1 with TRBJ1-1; weak D call: TRBD1 (6 bases). The germline gives CDR1 MGHRA, CDR2 YSYEKL. Trimming stripped 4 bases from V and 3 bases from J, with 9 bases between. This CDR3 has 13 residues. The CDR3 loop reads CASSRTEDTEAFF. CDR3 nucleotide sequence: TGCGCCAGCAGCCGGACAGAGGACACTGAAGCTTTCTTT.

The J gene is TRBJ2-5, the V gene TRBV20-1, with 9 bases that match TRBD1. V lost 2 bases to trimming and J lost 4 bases; unmatched junction nucleotides: 5. Germline loops: CDR1 DFQATT, CDR2 SNEGSKA (reference sequence). The CDR3 is 14 amino acids. The CDR3 nucleotides are TGCAGTGCTAGATCGACAGGGGGTCTAGAGACCCAGTACTTC. Translation: CSARSTGGLETQYF.

The chain carries TRBV27 and TRBJ2-7; TRBD1 aligns across 9 bases. The CDR3 is 14 amino acids. V gave up 6 bases and J gave up 5 bases; unmatched junction bases: 8. Germline lookup yields CDR1 MNHEY and CDR2 SMNVEV (reference sequence). The CDR3 region is CASSWGQGGDEQYF. The CDR3 bases are TGTGCCAGCAGCTGGGGACAGGGCGGTGACGAGCAGTACTTC.

At least ten counts were recorded for this clonotype. This sequence joins TRBV10-3 and TRBJ2-7; tentatively, D is TRBD2 (6 bases). V lost 0 bases and J lost 6, with 12 bases in between. Germline loops: CDR1 ENHRY, CDR2 SYGVKD. This CDR3 has 14 residues. The CDR3 here is CAISESGGGVEQYF. The CDR3 DNA reads as TGTGCCATCAGTGAGTCCGGAGGAGGGGTCGAGCAGTACTTC.